The 8 T cell receptor beta chains given below trace back to one sample, sequenced in a study of OX40 agonist ivuxolimab in advanced cancers. TCRdb's table, derived via immunoSEQ multiplex PCR, lists solely in-frame clones and lacks some. This repertoire shows 85,000 to 100,000 clones, around 85% found once; its top ten account for about 0.2%. Sequencing was performed on CD4+ or CD8+ T cells sorted from blood, taken in a trial of the OX40 agonist ivuxolimab. All receptors derive from an adult with an advanced solid tumor such as melanoma, head and neck, liver or kidney cancer.

V usage is TRBV15 and J usage is TRBJ1-2; possible D gene TRBD1, 6 bases. V gave up 0 bases and J gave up 7 bases, with 15 bases separating them. Germline-derived CDR1 and CDR2 are LNHNV and YYDKDF (reference sequence). The CDR3 is 15 residues long. Here the CDR3 DNA reads TGTGCCACCAGCAGAGAAAAGGACAGCTTAATTGGCTACACCTTC. Translated, it gives CATSREKDSLIGYTF.

The V gene is TRBV18, the J gene TRBJ2-3; 16 bases align to TRBD2. The V and J ends lost 0 bases and 6 bases, in that order; junction bases with no gene match: 0. The CDR3 has 16 amino acids. Germline V CDR1 and CDR2: KGHSH, LQKENI. The CDR3 region is CASSPPGLAGGDTQYF. CDR3 bases: TGTGCCAGCTCACCACCGGGACTAGCGGGAGGGGATACGCAGTATTTT.

The chain uses TRBV18 and TRBJ2-2, with D unclear. The CDR3 contains 14 residues. Looked up from germline, CDR1 is KGHSH and CDR2 is LQKENI. Deletions cut 3 bases from V and 4 bases from J, with 9 bases between. This CDR3 reads CASSPAHVTGELFF. The CDR3, as DNA: TGTGCCAGCTCACCGGCACACGTCACCGGGGAGCTGTTTTTT.

This rearrangement joins TRBV27 to TRBJ2-3; 12 bases map to TRBD2. The CDR3 is made up of 21 amino acids. V shed 3 bases, J shed 0 bases, and the junction held 16 bases outside the gene matches. Germline loops: CDR1 MNHEY, CDR2 SMNVEV (reference sequence). For the CDR3, the DNA is TGTGCCAGCAGTTTCCATAGGGGGTTACTAGCGGGGGGCTACAGCACAGATACGCAGTATTTT. This codes for CASSFHRGLLAGGYSTDTQYF.

The chain links TRBV5-4 to TRBJ2-5; the match to TRBD2 covers 10 bases. The germline V gene has CDR1 SGHNT and CDR2 YYREEE (reference sequence). The CDR3 sequence is 15 residues long. V trimming: 0 bases; J trimming: 8 bases; junction bases outside the gene matches: 7. CDR3 in amino acids: CASSLEQRGGYTQYF. As DNA, the CDR3 is TGTGCCAGCAGCTTGGAGCAGCGGGGGGGCTACACCCAGTACTTC.

This sequence joins TRBV19 and TRBJ2-5; possibly TRBD1 for D (5 bases). The CDR3 runs 10 residues. The germline gives CDR1 LNHDA, CDR2 SQIVND (reference sequence). Trimming removed 9 bases from V and 4 bases from J, with 6 bases in between. The CDR3 DNA reads TGTGCCAGCCAGGGAGAGACCCAGTACTTC. Translation gives CASQGETQYF.

The chain joins TRBV7-3 to TRBJ2-1; the D gene is possibly TRBD1 (6 bases). This CDR3 comprises 14 residues. CDR1 is SGHTA and CDR2 is FQGTGA in the germline V gene. The V gene lost 5 bases and the J gene lost 9 bases, with 17 bases spanning the gap. The CDR3 here is CASSPHPGDGEQFF. In DNA form, the CDR3 reads TGTGCCAGCAGCCCCCACCCAGGGGACGGTGAGCAGTTCTTC. Based on the CDR3 plus reference TRBV7-3 and TRBJ2-1, the full variable domain is GAGVSQTPSNKVTEKGKYVELRCDPISGHTALYWYRQSLGQGPEFLIYFQGTGAADDSGLPNDRFFAVRPEGSVSTLKIQRTERGDSAVYLCASSPHPGDGEQFFGPGTRLTVL.

This clone was observed once. This sequence joins TRBV5-1 and TRBJ1-2; D unclear. There are 15 residues in the CDR3. The V end lost 5 bases, the J end lost 4 bases, and 18 bases lay between the germline ends. CDR1 is SGHRS, CDR2 YFSETQ, per germline. In DNA, the CDR3 is TGCGCCAGCAGTATCCAGAAAGGCGGGTTCTATGGCTACACCTTC. Residues: CASSIQKGGFYGYTF.